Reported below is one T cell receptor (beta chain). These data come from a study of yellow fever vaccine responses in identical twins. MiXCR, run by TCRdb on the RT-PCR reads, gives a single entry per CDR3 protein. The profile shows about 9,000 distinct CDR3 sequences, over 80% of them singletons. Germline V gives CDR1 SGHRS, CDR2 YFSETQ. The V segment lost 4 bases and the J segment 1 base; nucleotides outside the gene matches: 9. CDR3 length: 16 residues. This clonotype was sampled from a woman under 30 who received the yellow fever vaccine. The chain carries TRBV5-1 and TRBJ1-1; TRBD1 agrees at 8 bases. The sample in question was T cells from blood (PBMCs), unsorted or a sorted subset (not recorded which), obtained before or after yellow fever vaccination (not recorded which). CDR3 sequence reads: CASSKPYRGTNTEAFF. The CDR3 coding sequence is TGCGCCAGCAGCAAGCCTTACAGGGGGACGAACACTGAAGCTTTCTTT.